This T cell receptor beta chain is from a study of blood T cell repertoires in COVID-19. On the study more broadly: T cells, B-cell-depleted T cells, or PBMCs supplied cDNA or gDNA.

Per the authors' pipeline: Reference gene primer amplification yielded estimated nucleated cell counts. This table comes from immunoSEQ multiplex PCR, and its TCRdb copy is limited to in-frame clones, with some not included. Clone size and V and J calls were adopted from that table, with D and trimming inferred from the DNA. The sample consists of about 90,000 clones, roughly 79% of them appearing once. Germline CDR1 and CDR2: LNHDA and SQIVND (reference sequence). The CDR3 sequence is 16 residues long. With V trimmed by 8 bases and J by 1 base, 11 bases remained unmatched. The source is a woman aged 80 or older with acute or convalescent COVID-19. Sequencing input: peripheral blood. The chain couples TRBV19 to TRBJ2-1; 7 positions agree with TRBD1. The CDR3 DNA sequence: TGTGCCAGTGACAGGACAGGCGTCGGGTCCTACAATGAGCAGTTCTTC. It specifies CASDRTGVGSYNEQFF.